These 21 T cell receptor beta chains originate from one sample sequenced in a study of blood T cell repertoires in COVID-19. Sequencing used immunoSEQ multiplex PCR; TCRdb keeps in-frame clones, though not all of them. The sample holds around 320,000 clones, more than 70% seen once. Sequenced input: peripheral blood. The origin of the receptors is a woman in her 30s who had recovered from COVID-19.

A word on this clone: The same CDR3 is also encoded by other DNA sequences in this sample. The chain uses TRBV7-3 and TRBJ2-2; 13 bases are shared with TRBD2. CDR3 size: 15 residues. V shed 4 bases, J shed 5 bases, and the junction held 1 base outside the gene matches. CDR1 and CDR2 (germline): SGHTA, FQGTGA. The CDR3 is CASSSGLAGTGELFF. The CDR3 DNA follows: TGTGCCAGCAGCTCGGGACTAGCGGGGACCGGGGAGCTGTTTTTT.

CDR3 DNA sequence: TGTGCCAGCTCACCTTCGGGACAGGGGGCTGAAAAACTGTTTTTT. Amino acid sequence: CASSPSGQGAEKLFF. The chain has TRBV18 and TRBJ1-4; TRBD1 matches at 12 bases. The CDR3 contains 15 residues. V dropped 3 bases and J dropped 7; count of bases not matched to a gene: 3. Germline V gene data show CDR1 as KGHSH and CDR2 as LQKENI. Full variable domain (outside the CDR3, taken from reference TRBV18 and TRBJ1-4): NAGVMQNPRHLVRRRGQEARLRCSPMKGHSHVYWYRQLPEEGLKFMVYLQKENIIDESGMPKERFSAEFPKEGPSILRIQQVVRGDSAAYFCASSPSGQGAEKLFFGSGTQLSVL.

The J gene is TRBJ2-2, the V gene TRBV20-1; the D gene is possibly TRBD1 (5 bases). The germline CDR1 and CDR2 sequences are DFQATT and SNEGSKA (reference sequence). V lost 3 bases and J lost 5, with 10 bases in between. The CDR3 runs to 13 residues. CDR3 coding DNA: TGCAGTGCTAGTCAGGGAAGGACCGGGGAGCTGTTTTTT. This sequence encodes CSASQGRTGELFF.

CDR3 in amino acids: CASSLYRDSLIQYF. CDR3 DNA: TGTGCCAGCAGCTTATACCGGGACAGCCTCATCCAGTACTTC. V is TRBV7-3 and J is TRBJ2-7; 7 bases fit TRBD1. Germline values: CDR1 SGHTA, CDR2 FQGTGA. V gave up 2 bases and J gave up 10 bases; unmatched junction bases: 11. The CDR3 length is 14 residues.

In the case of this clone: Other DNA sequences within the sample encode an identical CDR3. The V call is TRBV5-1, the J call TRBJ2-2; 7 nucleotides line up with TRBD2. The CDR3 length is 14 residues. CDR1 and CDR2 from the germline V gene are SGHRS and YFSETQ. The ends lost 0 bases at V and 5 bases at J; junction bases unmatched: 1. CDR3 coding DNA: TGCGCCAGCAGCTTGGGGACTAGAACCGGGGAGCTGTTTTTT. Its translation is CASSLGTRTGELFF.

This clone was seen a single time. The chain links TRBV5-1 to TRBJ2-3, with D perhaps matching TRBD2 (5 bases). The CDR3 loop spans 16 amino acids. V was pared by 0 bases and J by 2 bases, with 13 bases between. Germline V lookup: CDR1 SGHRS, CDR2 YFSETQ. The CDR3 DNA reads TGCGCCAGCAGCTTGGGTAGAGGGTTCCCCACAGATACGCAGTATTTT. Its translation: CASSLGRGFPTDTQYF. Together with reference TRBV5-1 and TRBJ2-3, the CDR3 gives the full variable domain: KAGVTQTPRYLIKTRGQQVTLSCSPISGHRSVSWYQQTPGQGLQFLFEYFSETQRNKGNFPGRFSGRQFSNSRSEMNVSTLELGDSALYLCASSLGRGFPTDTQYFGPGTRLTVL.

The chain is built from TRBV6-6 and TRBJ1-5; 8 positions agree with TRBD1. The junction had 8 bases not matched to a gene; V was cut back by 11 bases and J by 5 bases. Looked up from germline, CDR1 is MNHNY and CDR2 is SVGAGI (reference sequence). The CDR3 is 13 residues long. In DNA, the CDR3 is TGTGCCGCCGGCAGGGGGCCTTATCAGCCCCAGCATTTT. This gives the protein CAAGRGPYQPQHF.

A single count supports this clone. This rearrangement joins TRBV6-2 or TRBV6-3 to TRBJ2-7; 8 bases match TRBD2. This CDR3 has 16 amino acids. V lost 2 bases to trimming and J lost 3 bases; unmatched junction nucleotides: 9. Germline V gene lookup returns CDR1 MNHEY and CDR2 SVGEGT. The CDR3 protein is CASSYGIAGGRYEQYF. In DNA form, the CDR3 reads TGTGCCAGCAGTTACGGGATTGCGGGGGGACGCTACGAGCAGTACTTC.

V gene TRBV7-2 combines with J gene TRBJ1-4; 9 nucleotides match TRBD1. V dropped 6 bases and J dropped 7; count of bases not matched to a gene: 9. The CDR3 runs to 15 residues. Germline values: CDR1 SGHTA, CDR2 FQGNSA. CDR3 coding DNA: TGTGCCAGCAGTTCCTCCGGGACAGGGAGTGAAAAACTGTTTTTT. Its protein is CASSSSGTGSEKLFF.

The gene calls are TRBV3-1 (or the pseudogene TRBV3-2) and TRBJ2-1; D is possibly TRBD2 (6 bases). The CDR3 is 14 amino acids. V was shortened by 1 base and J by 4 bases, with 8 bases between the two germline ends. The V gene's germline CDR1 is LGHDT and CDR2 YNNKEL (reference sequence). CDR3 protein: CASSQVGTYNEQFF. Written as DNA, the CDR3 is TGTGCCAGCAGCCAAGTAGGGACTTACAATGAGCAGTTCTTC.

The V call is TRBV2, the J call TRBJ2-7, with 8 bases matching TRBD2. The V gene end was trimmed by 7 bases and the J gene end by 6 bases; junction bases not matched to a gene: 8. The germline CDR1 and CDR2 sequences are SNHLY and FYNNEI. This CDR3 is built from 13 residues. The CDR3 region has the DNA TGTGCCAGCAATTCGGTTCGGGAGGGCGAGCAGTACTTC. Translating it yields CASNSVREGEQYF.

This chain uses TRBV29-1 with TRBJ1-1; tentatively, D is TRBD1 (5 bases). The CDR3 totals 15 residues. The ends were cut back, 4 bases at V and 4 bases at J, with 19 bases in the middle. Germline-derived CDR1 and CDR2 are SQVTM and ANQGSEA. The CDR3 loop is CSVARGGGEGTEAFF. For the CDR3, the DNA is TGCAGCGTTGCCCGGGGGGGAGGGGAAGGCACTGAAGCTTTCTTT.

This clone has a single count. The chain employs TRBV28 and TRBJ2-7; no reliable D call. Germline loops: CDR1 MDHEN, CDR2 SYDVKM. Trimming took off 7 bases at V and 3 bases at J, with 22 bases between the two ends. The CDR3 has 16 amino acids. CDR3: CASISPGRNIFYEQYF. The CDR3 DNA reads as TGTGCCAGCATCTCCCCAGGTCGGAATATATTCTACGAGCAGTACTTC.

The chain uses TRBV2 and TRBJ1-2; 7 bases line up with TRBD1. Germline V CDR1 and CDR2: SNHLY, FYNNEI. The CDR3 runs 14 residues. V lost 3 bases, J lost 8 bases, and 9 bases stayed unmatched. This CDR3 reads CASSDTRTGRGYTF. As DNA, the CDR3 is TGTGCCAGCAGTGACACCAGGACAGGTCGGGGCTACACCTTC.

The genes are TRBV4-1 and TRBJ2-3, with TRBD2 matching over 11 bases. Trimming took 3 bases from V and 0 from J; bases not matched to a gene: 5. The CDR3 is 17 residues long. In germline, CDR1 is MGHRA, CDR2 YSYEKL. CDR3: CASSQTRTSGSTDTQYF. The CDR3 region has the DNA TGCGCCAGCAGCCAGACCAGGACTAGCGGGAGCACAGATACGCAGTATTTT.

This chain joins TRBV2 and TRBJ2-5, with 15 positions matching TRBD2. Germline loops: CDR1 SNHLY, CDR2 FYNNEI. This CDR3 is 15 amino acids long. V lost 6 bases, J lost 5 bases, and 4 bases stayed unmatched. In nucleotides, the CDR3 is TGTGCCAGCAGCGGACTAGCGGGGGGGCCGGAGACCCAGTACTTC. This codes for CASSGLAGGPETQYF.

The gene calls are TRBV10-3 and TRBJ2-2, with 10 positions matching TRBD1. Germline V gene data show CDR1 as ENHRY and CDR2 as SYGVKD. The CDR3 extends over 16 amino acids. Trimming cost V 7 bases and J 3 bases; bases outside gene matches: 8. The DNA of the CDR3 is TGTGCCATCACGCCCGGTGGGACAGGGGACACCGGGGAGCTGTTTTTT. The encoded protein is CAITPGGTGDTGELFF.

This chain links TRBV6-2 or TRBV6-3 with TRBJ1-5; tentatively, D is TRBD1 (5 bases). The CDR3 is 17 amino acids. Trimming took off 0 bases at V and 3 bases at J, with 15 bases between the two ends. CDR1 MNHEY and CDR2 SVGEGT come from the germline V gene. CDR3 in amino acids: CASSYSIRAFNNQPQHF. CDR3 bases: TGTGCCAGCAGTTACTCGATCAGGGCGTTTAACAATCAGCCCCAGCATTTT.

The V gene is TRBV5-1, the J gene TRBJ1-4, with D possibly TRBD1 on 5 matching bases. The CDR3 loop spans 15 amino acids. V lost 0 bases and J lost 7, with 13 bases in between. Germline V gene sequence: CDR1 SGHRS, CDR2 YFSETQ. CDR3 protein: CASSLGTQRGEKLFF. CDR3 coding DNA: TGCGCCAGCAGCTTGGGGACACAACGAGGTGAAAAACTGTTTTTT.

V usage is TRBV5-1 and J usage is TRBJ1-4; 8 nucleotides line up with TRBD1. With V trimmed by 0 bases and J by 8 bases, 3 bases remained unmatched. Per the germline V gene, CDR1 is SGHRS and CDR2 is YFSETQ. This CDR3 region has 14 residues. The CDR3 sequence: CASSLGRGQEKLFF. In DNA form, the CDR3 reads TGCGCCAGCAGCTTGGGCAGGGGGCAAGAAAAACTGTTTTTT.

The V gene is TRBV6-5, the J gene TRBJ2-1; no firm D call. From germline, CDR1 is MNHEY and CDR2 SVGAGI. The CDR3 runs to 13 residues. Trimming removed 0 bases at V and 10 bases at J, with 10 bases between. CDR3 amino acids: CASSYSVQSEQFF. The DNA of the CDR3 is TGTGCCAGCAGTTACTCCGTCCAGTCAGAGCAGTTCTTC.